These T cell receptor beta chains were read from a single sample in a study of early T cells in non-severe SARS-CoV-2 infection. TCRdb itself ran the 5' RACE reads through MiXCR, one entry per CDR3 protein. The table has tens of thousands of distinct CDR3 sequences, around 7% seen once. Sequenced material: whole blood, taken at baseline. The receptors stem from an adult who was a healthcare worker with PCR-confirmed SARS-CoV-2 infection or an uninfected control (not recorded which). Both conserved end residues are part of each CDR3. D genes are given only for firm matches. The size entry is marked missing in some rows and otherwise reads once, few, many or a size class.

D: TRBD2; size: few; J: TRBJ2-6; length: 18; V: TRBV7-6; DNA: TGTGCCAGCAGCCCTCTTGGAGGGAGGGAAACTGGGGCCAACGTCCTGACTTTC; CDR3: CASSPLGGRETGANVLTF
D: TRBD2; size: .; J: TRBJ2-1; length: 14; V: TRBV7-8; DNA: TGTGCCAGCAGACTAGCGGGGGATAGGAATGAGCAGTTCTTC; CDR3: CASRLAGDRNEQFF
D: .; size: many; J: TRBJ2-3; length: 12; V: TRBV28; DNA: TGTGCCAGCAGTCTGGTCACAGATACGCAGTATTTT; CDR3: CASSLVTDTQYF
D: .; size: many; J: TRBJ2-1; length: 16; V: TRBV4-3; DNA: TGCGCCAGCAGCCAACACAACTACATTTCCTACAATGAGCAGTTCTTC; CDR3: CASSQHNYISYNEQFF
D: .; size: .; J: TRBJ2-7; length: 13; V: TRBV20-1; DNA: TGCAGTGCTCCAGCGGGCTACGCCTACGAGCAGTACTTC; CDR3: CSAPAGYAYEQYF
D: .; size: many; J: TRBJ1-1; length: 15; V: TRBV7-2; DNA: TGTGCCAGCAGCTGGAGACTGGAGGGCAACACTGAAGCTTTCTTT; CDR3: CASSWRLEGNTEAFF
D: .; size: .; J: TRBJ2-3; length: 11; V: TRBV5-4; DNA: TGTGCCAGCAGCTTGTCAGATACGCAGTATTTT; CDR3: CASSLSDTQYF
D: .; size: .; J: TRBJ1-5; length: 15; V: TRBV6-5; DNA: TGTGCCAGCAGTTCTACGGACGGTAGCAATCAGCCCCAGCATTTT; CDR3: CASSSTDGSNQPQHF
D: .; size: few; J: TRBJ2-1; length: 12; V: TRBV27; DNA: TGTGTCAGCAGTTTAAGATCGTCTCGGTGGTTCTTC; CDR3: CVSSLRSSRWFF
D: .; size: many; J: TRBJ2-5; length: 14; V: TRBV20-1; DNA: TGCAGTGCTCAGGACAGAATTAGACGGGAGACCCAGTACTTC; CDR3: CSAQDRIRRETQYF
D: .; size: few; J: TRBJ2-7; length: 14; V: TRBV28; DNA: TGTGCCAGCGGAACCGGGACGGCCTTGGGTGAGCAGTACTTC; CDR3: CASGTGTALGEQYF
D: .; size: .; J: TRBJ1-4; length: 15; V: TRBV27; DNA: TGTGCCAGCAGTTTATCGTGGGTAGGAAATGAAAAACTGTTTTTT; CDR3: CASSLSWVGNEKLFF
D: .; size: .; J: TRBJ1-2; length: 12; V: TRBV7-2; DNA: TGTGCCAGCAGCCATCAGGGAAGTGGCTACACCTTC; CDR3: CASSHQGSGYTF
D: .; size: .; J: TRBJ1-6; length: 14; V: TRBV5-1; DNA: TGCGCCAGCAGCTTCGAAGGACTGGGTTCACCCCTCCACTTT; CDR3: CASSFEGLGSPLHF
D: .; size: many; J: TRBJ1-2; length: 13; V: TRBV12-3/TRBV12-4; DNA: TGTGCCAGCAGTTTAGCCGGGAGCTATGGCTACACCTTC; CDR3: CASSLAGSYGYTF
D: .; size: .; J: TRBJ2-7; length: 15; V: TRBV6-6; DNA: TGTGCCAGTTGCTCGGGACTTTCTTACTCCTACGAGCAGTACTTC; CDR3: CASCSGLSYSYEQYF
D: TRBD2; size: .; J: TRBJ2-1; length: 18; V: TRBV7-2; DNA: TGTGCCAGCAGCTTACACAATAGCGGGGTTAGCTCCTACAATGAGCAGTTCTTC; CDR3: CASSLHNSGVSSYNEQFF
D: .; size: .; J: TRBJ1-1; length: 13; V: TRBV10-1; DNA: TGCGCCAGCAGTGAACGACGGAACACTGAAGCTTTCTTT; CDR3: CASSERRNTEAFF
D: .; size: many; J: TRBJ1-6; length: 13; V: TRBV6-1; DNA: TGTGCCAGCAGTGAGAACAGTAATTCACCCCTCCACTTT; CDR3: CASSENSNSPLHF
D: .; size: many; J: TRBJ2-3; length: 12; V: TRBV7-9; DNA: TGTGCCAGCAGCCCGGACACTTCTACGCAGTATTTT; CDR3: CASSPDTSTQYF
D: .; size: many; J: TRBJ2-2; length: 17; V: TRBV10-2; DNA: TGCGCCAGCAGTGAGACCCCTAGACCTGCGGGCACCGGGGAGCTGTTTTTT; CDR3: CASSETPRPAGTGELFF
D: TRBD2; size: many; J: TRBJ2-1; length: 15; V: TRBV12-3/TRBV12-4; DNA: TGTGCCAGCAGTCTCGGGGGGGCTTCGTCCCATGAGCAGTTCTTC; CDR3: CASSLGGASSHEQFF
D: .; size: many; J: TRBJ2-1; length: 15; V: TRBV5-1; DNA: TGCGCCAGCAGTCTCGCGCTCGGTTCCTACAATGAGCAGTTCTTC; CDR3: CASSLALGSYNEQFF
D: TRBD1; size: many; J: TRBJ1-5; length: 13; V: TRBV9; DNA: TGTGCCAGCAGCGTGGACAGGGATCAGCCCCAGCATTTT; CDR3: CASSVDRDQPQHF
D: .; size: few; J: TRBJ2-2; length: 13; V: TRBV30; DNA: TGTGCCTGGAGTGTACAGGGAACCGGGGAGCTGTTTTTT; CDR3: CAWSVQGTGELFF
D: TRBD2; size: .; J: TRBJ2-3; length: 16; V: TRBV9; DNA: TGTGCCAGCAGCGTCGGGACTACGTCTAGCACAGATACGCAGTATTTT; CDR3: CASSVGTTSSTDTQYF
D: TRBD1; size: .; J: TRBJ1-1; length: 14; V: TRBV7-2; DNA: TGTGCCAGCAGGCCGGGACAGGGGGGCACTGAAGCTTTCTTT; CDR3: CASRPGQGGTEAFF
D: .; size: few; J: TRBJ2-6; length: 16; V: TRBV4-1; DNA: TGCGCCAGCAGCCAAGATGAAGTGTCTGGGGCCAACGTCCTGACTTTC; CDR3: CASSQDEVSGANVLTF
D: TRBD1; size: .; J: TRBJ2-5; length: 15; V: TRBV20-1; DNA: TGCAGTGCTAGAGACCAGGGGGCAGGGGCGGAGACCCAGTACTTC; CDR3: CSARDQGAGAETQYF
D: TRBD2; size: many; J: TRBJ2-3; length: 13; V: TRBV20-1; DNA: TGCAGCCCCCTGGGGGGGTACACAGATACGCAGTATTTT; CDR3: CSPLGGYTDTQYF
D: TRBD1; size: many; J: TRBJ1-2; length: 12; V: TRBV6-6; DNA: TGTGCCAGCAGTTTGGACAGGGCAGGCTACACCTTC; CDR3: CASSLDRAGYTF
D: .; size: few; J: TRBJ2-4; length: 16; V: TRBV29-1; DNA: TGCAGCGTTGTTGTTAGACAGGCGCTAGCCAAAAACATTCAGTACTTC; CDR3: CSVVVRQALAKNIQYF